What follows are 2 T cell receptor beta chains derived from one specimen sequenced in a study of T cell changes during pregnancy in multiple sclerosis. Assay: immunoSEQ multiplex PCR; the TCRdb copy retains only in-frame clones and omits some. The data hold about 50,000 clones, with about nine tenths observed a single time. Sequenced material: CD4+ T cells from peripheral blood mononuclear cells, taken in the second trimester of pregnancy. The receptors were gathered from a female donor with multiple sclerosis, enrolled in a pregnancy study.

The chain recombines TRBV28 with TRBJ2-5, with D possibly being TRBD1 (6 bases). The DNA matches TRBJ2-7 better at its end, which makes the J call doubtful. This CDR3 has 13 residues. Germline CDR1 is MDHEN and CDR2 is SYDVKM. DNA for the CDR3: TGTGCCAGCAGACACAGGGCCAACTACGAGCAGTACTTC. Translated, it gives CASRHRANYEQYF.

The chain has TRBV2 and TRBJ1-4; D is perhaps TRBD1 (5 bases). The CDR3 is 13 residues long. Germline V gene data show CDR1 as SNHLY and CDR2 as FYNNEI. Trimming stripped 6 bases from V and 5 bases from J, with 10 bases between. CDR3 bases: TGTGCCAGCAGGACCGGGGGAAATGAAAAACTGTTTTTT. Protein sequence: CASRTGGNEKLFF.